This entry lists 13 T cell receptor beta chains sequenced from one sample in a study of cytomegalovirus exposure and HLA in healthy donors. PCR was performed using 60 Vbeta and 13 Jbeta primers. Only in-frame clones appear in the TCRdb table, and some are missing; sequencing was by immunoSEQ multiplex PCR. The sample has about 250,000 clones, around 80% seen once; the top ten hold approximately 0.49%. Material for sequencing was PBMCs. The source of these receptors is a boy aged 10-17 years in good health and CMV-seronegative.

V usage is TRBV5-6 and J usage is TRBJ1-1, with no clear D. This CDR3 comprises 13 residues. CDR1 and CDR2 (germline): SGHDT, YYEEEE. Trimming cost V 0 bases and J 3 bases, with 6 bases left between them. CDR3 in amino acids: CASSLARYTEAFF. DNA for the CDR3: TGTGCCAGCAGCTTGGCCAGATACACTGAAGCTTTCTTT.

This clone was counted a single time. The rearrangement uses TRBV27 and TRBJ2-3, with TRBD2 matching 10 bases. Losses at the gene ends were 5 bases for V and 1 base for J; bases not matched to a gene: 12. Germline values: CDR1 MNHEY, CDR2 SMNVEV (reference sequence). This CDR3 contains 18 residues. CDR3 residues: CASSTRLAGLRGTDTQYF. The CDR3, as DNA: TGTGCCAGCAGTACTAGACTAGCGGGCCTAAGGGGCACAGATACGCAGTATTTT.

V is TRBV6-1 and J is TRBJ2-1, with 8 bases matching TRBD2. Germline loops: CDR1 MNHNS, CDR2 SASEGT. The CDR3 spans 15 residues. V gave up 2 bases and J gave up 6 bases; unmatched junction bases: 6. CDR3 sequence reads: CASSEWRGAGNEQFF. In nucleotides, the CDR3 is TGTGCCAGCAGTGAATGGCGGGGGGCCGGCAATGAGCAGTTCTTC.

This clone has just a few counts. This chain uses TRBV6-5 with TRBJ1-1; the D is unclear. V was trimmed by 2 bases and J by 0 bases, leaving 7 bases between them. Germline V gene data show CDR1 as MNHEY and CDR2 as SVGAGI. The CDR3 covers 14 residues. The chain's CDR3 is CASSYGPMNTEAFF. The CDR3 region has the DNA TGTGCCAGCAGTTACGGGCCGATGAACACTGAAGCTTTCTTT.

The genes are TRBV5-1 and TRBJ1-1; 7 nucleotides match TRBD1. Germline trimming cut 2 bases from V and 3 bases from J; bases unmatched to any gene: 1. Germline values: CDR1 SGHRS, CDR2 YFSETQ. The CDR3 runs to 13 residues. This chain's CDR3 is CASSLGQDTEAFF. CDR3 bases: TGCGCCAGCAGCTTAGGACAGGACACTGAAGCTTTCTTT.

This chain uses TRBV4-1 with TRBJ1-2; TRBD1 agrees at 7 bases. There are 15 residues in the CDR3. Germline V gives CDR1 MGHRA, CDR2 YSYEKL. V lost 1 base to trimming and J lost 1 base; unmatched junction nucleotides: 3. The CDR3 loop reads CASSQGRGVNYGYTF. As DNA, the CDR3 is TGCGCCAGCAGCCAAGGCAGGGGGGTTAACTATGGCTACACCTTC.

The rearrangement links TRBV5-1 to TRBJ1-2, with D hard to call. This CDR3 has 16 amino acids. With 0 bases removed from V and 0 bases from J, the gap between germline ends came to 12 bases. Germline V gene sequence: CDR1 SGHRS, CDR2 YFSETQ. The CDR3 is CASSLAGGRSNYGYTF. In nucleotides, the CDR3 is TGCGCCAGCAGCTTGGCCGGCGGAAGGTCTAACTATGGCTACACCTTC.

The genes are TRBV19 and TRBJ2-7; TRBD1 might be the D (5 bases). Between the trimmed V and J ends, which lost 0 bases and 3 bases, there was a span of 12 bases. CDR1 and CDR2 (germline): LNHDA, SQIVND (reference sequence). The CDR3 has 15 amino acids. This chain's CDR3 is CASSIEDTGHYEQYF. DNA of the CDR3: TGTGCCAGTAGTATAGAGGACACTGGGCACTACGAGCAGTACTTC. Variable domain in full (rest from reference TRBV19 and TRBJ2-7): DGGITQSPKYLFRKEGQNVTLSCEQNLNHDAMYWYRQDPGQGLRLIYYSQIVNDFQKGDIAEGYSVSREKKESFPLTVTSAQKNPTAFYLCASSIEDTGHYEQYFGPGTRLTVT.

On this clone: The junction departs from the called germline gene at one end, perhaps through a read error. CDR3 residues: CASSYSDGQGVTLF. The CDR3 DNA reads TGTGCCAGCAGTTACTCAGACGGACAGGGGGTTACCCTCTTC. The chain joins TRBV6-5 to TRBJ2-1, with TRBD1 identical over 10 bases. CDR1 and CDR2 (germline): MNHEY, SVGAGI. The CDR3 loop spans 14 amino acids.

This clone appeared a few times. V is TRBV19 and J is TRBJ2-3; 9 bases fit TRBD2. The junction had 4 bases not matched to a gene; V was cut back by 7 bases and J by 2 bases. The CDR3 totals 14 residues. Per germline, CDR1 LNHDA and CDR2 SQIVND (reference sequence). In DNA, the CDR3 is TGTGCCAGTACCGGCGGGGGGGCCACAGATACGCAGTATTTT. This sequence encodes CASTGGGATDTQYF.

This chain joins TRBV5-8 and TRBJ2-3, with 7 bases aligning to TRBD2. J was trimmed by 2 bases and V by 0 bases; bases with no gene match: 15. Germline V gene data show CDR1 as SGHTS and CDR2 as YDEGEE. This CDR3 has 19 amino acids. CDR3: CASSLGPLLAFDTTDTQYF. In nucleotides, the CDR3 is TGTGCCAGCAGCTTGGGTCCCTTACTAGCGTTCGACACCACAGATACGCAGTATTTT.

The V and J genes are TRBV9 and TRBJ1-1, with D maybe TRBD1 (5 bases). V gave up 6 bases and J gave up 1 base, with 10 bases separating them. Germline V CDR1 and CDR2: SGDLS, YYNGEE. The CDR3 is 13 amino acids. CDR3 sequence reads: CASTGGRNTEAFF. The CDR3 DNA reads as TGTGCCAGCACCGGGGGTAGGAACACTGAAGCTTTCTTT.

V gene TRBV7-9 combines with J gene TRBJ2-3; the match to TRBD1 covers 10 bases. CDR1 SEHNR and CDR2 FQNEAQ come from the germline V gene (reference sequence). The length of the CDR3 is 17 residues. Germline trimming cut 5 bases from V and 4 bases from J; bases unmatched to any gene: 12. The CDR3 spells CASSTPPGQGISDTQYF. The CDR3 DNA follows: TGTGCCAGCAGCACGCCCCCGGGACAGGGGATTTCAGATACGCAGTATTTT.